The 28 T cell receptor beta chains below come from one sample, sequenced in a study of blood T cell repertoires in COVID-19. Sequencing was performed with immunoSEQ multiplex PCR; in TCRdb, only in-frame clones are kept and a portion is missing. The table has 300,000 to 350,000 clones, about 89% seen once. The sequencing input was peripheral blood. The receptor set was obtained from a woman in her forties or fifties with COVID-19, enrolled during active disease.

J is TRBJ1-5 and V is TRBV10-3; TRBD1 matches at 8 bases. This CDR3 is built from 14 residues. The germline V gene encodes CDR1 ENHRY and CDR2 SYGVKD. With V trimmed by 8 bases and J by 4 bases, 7 bases remained unmatched. The CDR3 DNA sequence: TGTGCCATCGGAGTGGGACAGGCAAATCAGCCCCAGCATTTT. It is translated as CAIGVGQANQPQHF.

This chain joins TRBV30 and TRBJ2-5; 11 bases map to TRBD2. This CDR3 contains 16 residues. With V trimmed by 7 bases and J by 2 bases, 12 bases remained unmatched. Germline lookup yields CDR1 GTSNPN and CDR2 SVGIG (reference sequence). The CDR3 spells CAFQTDRLAGQETQYF. The CDR3 DNA sequence: TGTGCCTTCCAGACCGATAGACTAGCGGGACAAGAGACCCAGTACTTC.

This clone was seen a handful of times. The chain links TRBV25-1 to TRBJ2-2; D may be TRBD1 (6 bases). V lost 2 bases to trimming and J lost 7 bases, with 14 bases between them. The germline CDR1 and CDR2 sequences are MGHDK and SYGVNS. The CDR3 sequence is 15 residues long. The CDR3 sequence is CASSETTGRGGELFF. DNA for the CDR3: TGTGCCAGCAGTGAAACAACAGGGCGAGGCGGGGAGCTGTTTTTT.

This clone came up a few times. V gene TRBV2 combines with J gene TRBJ1-1; 9 bases are a match to TRBD1. This CDR3 is 15 amino acids long. V lost 7 bases, J lost 4 bases, and 10 bases stayed unmatched. CDR1 is SNHLY, CDR2 FYNNEI, per germline. As DNA, the CDR3 is TGTGCCAGCATAGGGACAGGGAGAGGGATCACTGAAGCTTTCTTT. Encoded protein: CASIGTGRGITEAFF.

CDR3 DNA: TGTGCTAGTGGTCGGGACAGCCAAGAGACCCAGTACTTC. Its translation is CASGRDSQETQYF. The chain uses TRBV12-5 and TRBJ2-5; 7 positions match TRBD1. The CDR3 is made up of 13 amino acids. CDR1 is LGHNT, CDR2 FRNRAP, per germline. Unmatched junction bases numbered 1, after V lost 5 bases and J lost 1 base.

The chain employs TRBV25-1 and TRBJ1-1; tentative D call: TRBD1 (5 bases). The germline V gene has CDR1 MGHDK and CDR2 SYGVNS. V lost 1 base to trimming and J lost 2 bases, with 11 bases between them. This CDR3 comprises 15 residues. Here the CDR3 DNA reads TGTGCCAGCAGTGAATCGGGGGGTAAAAACACTGAAGCTTTCTTT. Translating gives CASSESGGKNTEAFF.

This clone was recorded only once. This sequence joins TRBV27 and TRBJ2-5; TRBD2 matches at 15 bases. The CDR3 is 21 amino acids. J was trimmed by 4 bases and V by 3 bases; bases with no gene match: 18. The germline V gene has CDR1 MNHEY and CDR2 SMNVEV (reference sequence). CDR3 sequence: CASSLYAPLGLAGGPGETQYF. CDR3 coding DNA: TGTGCCAGCAGTTTGTACGCCCCCCTAGGACTAGCGGGAGGGCCGGGAGAGACCCAGTACTTC.

The rearrangement uses TRBV4-1 and TRBJ2-3, with no clear D. The V end lost 4 bases, the J end lost 7 bases, and 18 bases lay between the germline ends. Germline assignment: CDR1 MGHRA and CDR2 YSYEKL. The CDR3 has 15 amino acids. The CDR3 coding sequence is TGCGCCAGCAGCCCATCACGAGCCCTCCCTCATACGCAGTATTTT. Translated: CASSPSRALPHTQYF.

This clone was found a few times. V gene TRBV20-1 combines with J gene TRBJ1-5, with D perhaps TRBD1 (5 bases). CDR1 and CDR2 (germline): DFQATT, SNEGSKA (reference sequence). The CDR3 is made up of 14 amino acids. V shed 3 bases and J shed 7 bases, with 16 bases lying between them. This CDR3 is CSASNPGGLQPQHF. CDR3 DNA sequence: TGCAGTGCTAGTAACCCCGGGGGATTGCAGCCCCAGCATTTT.

This clone appeared a few times. The V gene is TRBV18, the J gene TRBJ1-3; D unresolved. The CDR3 loop spans 15 amino acids. Germline loops: CDR1 KGHSH, CDR2 LQKENI. V dropped 1 base and J dropped 7 bases, with 14 bases sitting between them. CDR3: CASSPLELSRNTIYF. The CDR3 DNA sequence: TGTGCCAGCTCACCACTAGAGCTCTCTAGGAACACCATATATTTT.

This clone was detected a few times. The genes are TRBV7-3 and TRBJ1-6; 7 positions agree with TRBD1. Per the germline V gene, CDR1 is SGHTA and CDR2 is FQGTGA. This CDR3 has 14 amino acids. V lost 3 bases, J lost 9 bases, and 5 bases stayed unmatched. The CDR3 sequence: CASSFSGQSSPLHF. CDR3 bases: TGTGCCAGCAGCTTTTCGGGACAGAGTTCACCCCTCCACTTT.

CDR3 region: CASSLLAGAQYF. CDR3 bases: TGTGCCAGCAGCTTGCTAGCGGGAGCGCAGTATTTT. J is TRBJ2-3 and V is TRBV7-2; 10 bases match TRBD2. Trimming at V came to 3 bases and at J to 10 bases, leaving 1 base not matched to a gene. The germline V gene encodes CDR1 SGHTA and CDR2 FQGNSA. The CDR3 is made up of 12 amino acids.

This clone came up once. The V call is TRBV7-2, the J call TRBJ2-4; 9 bases match TRBD2. From germline, CDR1 is SGHTA and CDR2 FQGNSA. CDR3 size: 14 residues. V was clipped by 1 base and J by 13 bases; unmatched bases: 8. CDR3: CASSLDWGSGSQYF. As DNA, the CDR3 is TGTGCCAGCAGCTTAGATTGGGGTAGCGGGAGCCAGTACTTC.

The V call is TRBV11-3, the J call TRBJ2-7, with 11 nucleotides matching TRBD1. Trimming at V came to 0 bases and at J to 0 bases, leaving 13 bases not matched to a gene. The CDR3 spans 20 residues. Germline V gene data show CDR1 as SGHNT and CDR2 as YENEEA. The CDR3 loop reads CASSLEGIQFGTGGSYEQYF. CDR3 coding DNA: TGTGCCAGCAGCTTAGAGGGGATTCAATTCGGGACAGGGGGCTCCTACGAGCAGTACTTC.

This clone was found a few times. CDR3 bases: TGTGCCAGCAGCCCCAGGGGAACTAATGAAAAACTGTTTTTT. Amino acid sequence: CASSPRGTNEKLFF. J is TRBJ1-4 and V is TRBV5-6; weak D call: TRBD1 (6 bases). The germline gives CDR1 SGHDT, CDR2 YYEEEE. CDR3 length: 14 residues. The V end was cut by 4 bases, the J end by 1 base, with 8 bases between.

The rearrangement uses TRBV12-3 or TRBV12-4 and TRBJ2-2; D is possibly TRBD1 (6 bases). Trimming pared 2 bases from V and 5 bases from J, leaving 6 bases between. The CDR3 length is 13 residues. CDR3 in amino acids: CASSLQGTGELFF. CDR3 DNA: TGTGCCAGCAGTTTACAGGGGACCGGGGAGCTGTTTTTT.

Details on this clone: A junction boundary mismatches the germline segment, possibly from a read error. This rearrangement joins TRBV7-7 to TRBJ2-1; possible D gene TRBD2, 6 bases. CDR1 and CDR2 from the germline V gene are SSHAT and FNYEAQ (reference sequence). There are 14 residues in the CDR3. DNA of the CDR3: TGTGCTAGCAGTCTAGAGGGGCGGGATGGGGAGCAGTTCTTC. This codes for CASSLEGRDGEQFF.

The chain employs TRBV6-5 and TRBJ1-2, with D maybe TRBD1 (6 bases). The CDR3 extends over 14 amino acids. Germline CDR1 MNHEY, CDR2 SVGAGI. V was cut by 10 bases and J by 5 bases, with 20 bases left in between. This chain's CDR3 is CAMREGGQRYGYTF. CDR3 DNA sequence: TGTGCCATGCGTGAAGGTGGACAGCGTTATGGCTACACCTTC.

The V gene is TRBV5-1, the J gene TRBJ2-1, with D perhaps matching TRBD2 (6 bases). V lost 1 base to trimming and J lost 5 bases, with 10 bases between them. CDR1 is SGHRS, CDR2 YFSETQ, per germline. The CDR3 runs 14 residues. CDR3 DNA: TGCGCCAGCAGCTTGTGGGACTTAAACAATGAGCAGTTCTTC. Translating it yields CASSLWDLNNEQFF.

The rearrangement links TRBV15 to TRBJ2-7, with TRBD1 matching over 9 bases. Trimming at V came to 4 bases and at J to 3 bases, leaving 4 bases not matched to a gene. CDR3 length: 14 amino acids. The germline gives CDR1 LNHNV, CDR2 YYDKDF (reference sequence). CDR3 region: CATSMDRGFYEQYF. The CDR3 DNA is TGTGCCACCAGCATGGACAGGGGTTTCTACGAGCAGTACTTC.

This clone was recorded many times. This rearrangement joins TRBV5-1 to TRBJ1-1; D perhaps matches TRBD1 (5 bases). V was trimmed by 2 bases and J by 0 bases, leaving 8 bases between them. This CDR3 has 14 amino acids. From germline, CDR1 is SGHRS and CDR2 YFSETQ. CDR3 sequence: CASSFKDMNTEAFF. The CDR3 nucleotides are TGCGCCAGCAGCTTTAAGGACATGAACACTGAAGCTTTCTTT. Drawing the rest from reference TRBV5-1 and TRBJ1-1, the complete variable domain is KAGVTQTPRYLIKTRGQQVTLSCSPISGHRSVSWYQQTPGQGLQFLFEYFSETQRNKGNFPGRFSGRQFSNSRSEMNVSTLELGDSALYLCASSFKDMNTEAFFGQGTRLTVV.

The chain links TRBV5-1 to TRBJ1-2; 8 positions agree with TRBD1. The CDR3 length is 17 residues. CDR1 SGHRS and CDR2 YFSETQ come from the germline V gene. Unmatched junction bases numbered 16, after V lost 5 bases and J lost 4 bases. The DNA of the CDR3 is TGCGCCAGCAGAGTGGGACCGGAGACAGGGGTTGGCTATGGCTACACCTTC. It is translated as CASRVGPETGVGYGYTF.

This clone was seen once. The J gene is TRBJ2-5, the V gene TRBV20-1; weak D call: TRBD1 (5 bases). The CDR3 spans 13 residues. Trimming shortened V by 3 bases and J by 2 bases, and 10 bases separated the two germline ends. Germline CDR1 reads DFQATT; CDR2 reads SNEGSKA (reference sequence). This CDR3 is CSASYRLQETQYF. Here the CDR3 DNA reads TGCAGTGCTAGTTACAGGCTACAAGAGACCCAGTACTTC.

The chain carries TRBV20-1 and TRBJ1-1; D gene uncertain. With 3 bases removed from V and 0 bases from J, the gap between germline ends came to 8 bases. Germline CDR1 DFQATT, CDR2 SNEGSKA (reference sequence). The CDR3 is 13 residues long. The CDR3 reads CSASADMNTEAFF. The CDR3 DNA reads TGCAGTGCTAGTGCAGACATGAACACTGAAGCTTTCTTT.

The genes are TRBV10-3 and TRBJ2-2; 8 bases are a match to TRBD1. The trim removed 3 bases at V and 9 bases at J, leaving 12 bases unmatched. This CDR3 region has 16 residues. Germline CDR1 is ENHRY and CDR2 is SYGVKD. CDR3 bases: TGTGCCATCAGTGATTACGTACAGGGGGTACACAGGGAGCTGTTTTTT. Translated, it gives CAISDYVQGVHRELFF.

Here the CDR3 DNA reads TGTGCCACCAGTGCAGGGGCCCTTCAGCCCCAGCATTTT. Its translation: CATSAGALQPQHF. The gene calls are TRBV24-1 and TRBJ1-5, with D perhaps TRBD1 (6 bases). CDR1 KGHDR and CDR2 SFDVKD come from the germline V gene. The CDR3 has 13 amino acids. The V and J ends lost 5 bases and 6 bases respectively, with 10 bases between them.

This rearrangement joins TRBV25-1 to TRBJ1-2, with D tentatively TRBD1 (6 bases). Germline V gives CDR1 MGHDK, CDR2 SYGVNS. The germline V and J ends were trimmed by 3 bases and 3 bases, with 8 bases remaining between them. CDR3 size: 13 residues. The CDR3 sequence is CASSEYRDYGYTF. The CDR3, as DNA: TGTGCCAGCAGTGAGTACAGGGACTATGGCTACACCTTC.

This rearrangement joins TRBV5-1 to TRBJ2-2; D is perhaps TRBD2 (6 bases). CDR3 length equals 14 residues. V shed 3 bases and J shed 3 bases, with 9 bases lying between them. Germline V gene lookup returns CDR1 SGHRS and CDR2 YFSETQ. CDR3 region: CASSWGVDTGELFF. The CDR3 DNA is TGCGCCAGCAGCTGGGGGGTTGACACCGGGGAGCTGTTTTTT.